These 25 T cell receptor beta chains share one sample of origin, sequenced in a study of blood T cell repertoires in COVID-19. TCRdb keeps only in-frame clones here, not all; method: immunoSEQ multiplex PCR. The sample lists 150,000 to 200,000 clones, roughly nine tenths occurring once. The sample consisted of peripheral blood. The source is a man between 18 and 29 years old who had recovered from COVID-19.

The rearrangement links TRBV21-1 to TRBJ2-5; the table's D call TRBD1 went unverified against the DNA. TRBV21-1 is labeled a pseudogene. The CDR3 spans 12 residues. CDR3 DNA sequence: TGTGCCATCAGTGACAGGAGGGAGACCCAGTACTTC. The encoded protein is CAISDRRETQYF.

The V and J genes are TRBV2 and TRBJ2-7, with D hard to call. From germline, CDR1 is SNHLY and CDR2 FYNNEI. Between the trimmed V and J ends, which lost 4 bases and 7 bases, there was a span of 14 bases. CDR3 length equals 13 residues. Here the CDR3 DNA reads TGTGCCAGCAGTGTTGACGGCCTGCGGGAGCAGTACTTC. It is translated as CASSVDGLREQYF.

The J gene is TRBJ1-3, the V gene TRBV10-3; tentative D call: TRBD1 (5 bases). Germline loops: CDR1 ENHRY, CDR2 SYGVKD. V lost 3 bases and J lost 10, with 16 bases in between. This CDR3 has 14 amino acids. CDR3 in amino acids: CAISENTGGRTIYF. The CDR3 DNA reads TGTGCCATCAGTGAAAATACGGGGGGAAGGACCATATATTTT.

This CDR3 is CASSTRTGTGELFF. The CDR3 nucleotides read TGTGCCAGTAGTACGAGGACAGGGACCGGGGAGCTGTTTTTT. V gene TRBV19 combines with J gene TRBJ2-2; 8 bases map to TRBD1. This CDR3 contains 14 residues. Trimming at V came to 4 bases and at J to 5 bases, leaving 3 bases not matched to a gene. Germline assignment: CDR1 LNHDA and CDR2 SQIVND (reference sequence).

The chain has TRBV5-5 and TRBJ2-1; 7 bases map to TRBD2. Germline values: CDR1 SGHKS, CDR2 YYEKEE (reference sequence). The CDR3 length is 16 residues. V shed 4 bases, J shed 0 bases, and the junction held 7 bases outside the gene matches. CDR3 nucleotide sequence: TGTGCCAGCAGCGTTACCGGGGGGACCTCCTACAATGAGCAGTTCTTC. This sequence encodes CASSVTGGTSYNEQFF.

The chain joins TRBV5-1 to TRBJ1-2, with TRBD1 as a possible D gene (6 bases). CDR3 size: 14 residues. The V gene lost 3 bases and the J gene lost 6 bases, with 15 bases spanning the gap. Per the germline V gene, CDR1 is SGHRS and CDR2 is YFSETQ. Written as DNA, the CDR3 is TGCGCCAGCAGCTCTTTCCGGGACAAAGATGGCTACACCTTC. This sequence encodes CASSSFRDKDGYTF.

The CDR3, as DNA: TGTGCCAGCAGCCAAGTCGGGACAAATCAGCCCCAGCATTTT. Amino acid sequence: CASSQVGTNQPQHF. J is TRBJ1-5 and V is TRBV3-1 (or the pseudogene TRBV3-2), with D tentatively TRBD1 (6 bases). The germline V and J ends were trimmed by 1 base and 4 bases, with 8 bases remaining between them. This CDR3 comprises 14 residues. Germline V gene sequence: CDR1 LGHDT, CDR2 YNNKEL (reference sequence).

This chain uses TRBV7-2 with TRBJ1-2; D is unclear. V was trimmed by 2 bases and J by 3 bases, leaving 7 bases between them. CDR1 is SGHTA and CDR2 is FQGNSA in the germline V gene. There are 13 residues in the CDR3. The chain's CDR3 is CASSLLSDYGYTF. DNA for the CDR3: TGTGCCAGCAGCTTATTGAGCGACTATGGCTACACCTTC.

V is TRBV12-3 or TRBV12-4 and J is TRBJ1-2; D unclear. The V and J ends lost 3 bases and 4 bases respectively, with 9 bases between them. The CDR3 totals 13 residues. In nucleotides, the CDR3 is TGTGCCAGCAGTTTGCGGCTCGCCTATGGCTACACCTTC. Its protein product is CASSLRLAYGYTF.

This clone was counted only a few times. The chain carries TRBV5-1 and TRBJ2-1; 9 bases fit TRBD1. After removal of 7 bases from V and 8 bases from J, the junction contained 10 bases not matched to a gene. The length of the CDR3 is 14 residues. Germline CDR1 and CDR2: SGHRS and YFSETQ. The DNA of the CDR3 is TGCGCCAGCCGGGACAGGGTCAATTGGGATGAGCAGTTCTTC. Protein: CASRDRVNWDEQFF.

The rearrangement uses TRBV11-2 and TRBJ2-5; tentative D call: TRBD1 (5 bases). The length of the CDR3 is 14 residues. Germline V gives CDR1 SGHAT, CDR2 FQNNGV. The V end lost 3 bases, the J end lost 4 bases, and 12 bases lay between the germline ends. Written as DNA, the CDR3 is TGTGCCAGCAGCTTTACCCAGGGCGTAGAGACCCAGTACTTC. Translated, it gives CASSFTQGVETQYF.

The CDR3 DNA reads as TGTGCCAGCAGTTTAGCCAGCTATGGCTACACCTTC. Protein: CASSLASYGYTF. The V call is TRBV28, the J call TRBJ1-2; no reliable D call. The CDR3 extends over 12 amino acids. Germline loops: CDR1 MDHEN, CDR2 SYDVKM. V was cut by 2 bases and J by 4 bases, with 5 bases left in between.

The J gene is TRBJ2-7, the V gene TRBV27; 10 nucleotides align to TRBD2. CDR1 is MNHEY and CDR2 is SMNVEV in the germline V gene (reference sequence). This CDR3 comprises 14 residues. The J segment lost 3 bases and the V segment lost 10 bases, leaving 9 bases of the junction unmatched. The CDR3 coding sequence is TGTGCCATCCGACAGCGGGAGGGAGGCTACGAGCAGTACTTC. Its translation: CAIRQREGGYEQYF.

The V and J genes are TRBV5-4 and TRBJ1-3; possibly TRBD1 for D (5 bases). The V end lost 4 bases, the J end lost 1 base, and 12 bases lay between the germline ends. This CDR3 is built from 15 residues. The germline gives CDR1 SGHNT, CDR2 YYREEE (reference sequence). The CDR3: CASSMGRQSGNTIYF. CDR3 nucleotides: TGTGCCAGCAGCATGGGACGACAATCTGGAAACACCATATATTTT.

The V call is TRBV4-1, the J call TRBJ2-7; D perhaps matches TRBD2 (7 bases). Germline CDR1 and CDR2: MGHRA and YSYEKL. The length of the CDR3 is 14 residues. V lost 4 bases and J 6 bases, leaving 16 bases between the germline ends. DNA for the CDR3: TGCGCCAGCAGCCCCTGGGGGGGGCAGGGCGAGCAGTACTTC. It encodes CASSPWGGQGEQYF.

The chain recombines TRBV6-2 or TRBV6-3 with TRBJ2-7, with D hard to call. V lost 4 bases, J lost 6 bases, and 13 bases lay in between. The V gene's germline CDR1 is MNHEY and CDR2 SVGEGT. The CDR3 loop spans 13 amino acids. The CDR3 reads CASSSGGVGEQYF. CDR3 coding DNA: TGTGCCAGCAGTTCCGGCGGAGTGGGCGAGCAGTACTTC.

CDR3: CASSSQGRASGSSQYF. CDR3 bases: TGTGCCAGCAGCTCCCAGGGGAGGGCTAGCGGGAGTTCGCAGTATTTT. The V call is TRBV9, the J call TRBJ2-3; 10 bases match TRBD2. The CDR3 spans 16 residues. CDR1 SGDLS and CDR2 YYNGEE come from the germline V gene. After removal of 4 bases from V and 10 bases from J, the junction contained 15 bases not matched to a gene.

On this clone itself: At one boundary the junction diverges from the germline segment, which might be a read error. The chain carries TRBV12-3 or TRBV12-4 and TRBJ1-4, with a tentative D call TRBD1 (5 bases). CDR3 length: 13 amino acids. The CDR3, as DNA: TGTGCCAGCAGTTTGGGAGGGGAGGGCGGCGGAATTTTT. Translation: CASSLGGEGGGIF.

The chain links TRBV13 to TRBJ1-3, with 7 bases identical to TRBD1. V shed 6 bases, J shed 1 base, and the junction held 18 bases outside the gene matches. Germline loops: CDR1 PRHDT, CDR2 FYEKMQ (reference sequence). CDR3 length: 19 residues. CDR3 DNA: TGTGCCAGCAGGGTCGGGAAACGAGGGGGCACCTGGTCTGGAAACACCATATATTTT. It codes for CASRVGKRGGTWSGNTIYF.

The chain joins TRBV7-8 to TRBJ1-6, with D maybe TRBD1 (5 bases). With 5 bases removed from V and 4 bases from J, the gap between germline ends came to 9 bases. Germline-derived CDR1 and CDR2 are SGHVS and FQNEAQ. The CDR3 loop spans 14 amino acids. In nucleotides, the CDR3 is TGTGCCAGCAGCGCTGACAGATATAATTCACCCCTCCACTTT. Protein: CASSADRYNSPLHF.

The rearrangement joins TRBV19 to TRBJ2-5; 7 bases fit TRBD1. The trim removed 5 bases at V and 2 bases at J, leaving 14 bases unmatched. Germline CDR1 is LNHDA and CDR2 is SQIVND (reference sequence). This CDR3 spans 17 amino acids. The CDR3 sequence is CASSALRQGRGQETQYF. CDR3 nucleotides: TGTGCCAGTAGTGCCCTTCGACAGGGAAGGGGGCAAGAGACCCAGTACTTC.

CDR3 loop: CATNRDRGGGELFF. For the CDR3, the DNA is TGTGCCACGAACCGGGACAGGGGAGGCGGGGAGCTGTTTTTT. The V and J genes are TRBV15 and TRBJ2-2, with TRBD1 matching 10 bases. Per germline, CDR1 LNHNV and CDR2 YYDKDF (reference sequence). V lost 9 bases to trimming and J lost 7 bases; unmatched junction nucleotides: 8. This CDR3 is built from 14 residues.

This chain uses TRBV14 with TRBJ2-5; D not certain. The CDR3 is made up of 15 amino acids. V was cut by 3 bases and J by 1 base, with 12 bases left in between. Per the germline V gene, CDR1 is SGHDN and CDR2 is FVKESK. In DNA, the CDR3 is TGTGCCAGCAGCCACCGAGGCAGACCCCAAGAGACCCAGTACTTC. This codes for CASSHRGRPQETQYF.

This chain links TRBV4-3 with TRBJ1-5; 8 bases match TRBD1. Trimming took 4 bases from V and 3 from J; bases not matched to a gene: 8. CDR1 and CDR2 (germline): LGHNA, YSLEER. The CDR3 sequence is 16 residues long. The CDR3 region is CASSPDRDRYNQPQHF. CDR3 DNA sequence: TGCGCCAGCAGCCCGGACCGGGACAGGTACAATCAGCCCCAGCATTTT.

V gene TRBV5-6 combines with J gene TRBJ2-3, with 8 bases fitting TRBD2. The CDR3 is 16 amino acids. J gave up 4 bases and V 2 bases, and 9 bases lay outside the gene matches. The germline CDR1 and CDR2 sequences are SGHDT and YYEEEE. The DNA of the CDR3 is TGTGCCAGCAGCTTACAGCGGGAGTGGATAGCAGATACGCAGTATTTT. It yields the protein CASSLQREWIADTQYF.